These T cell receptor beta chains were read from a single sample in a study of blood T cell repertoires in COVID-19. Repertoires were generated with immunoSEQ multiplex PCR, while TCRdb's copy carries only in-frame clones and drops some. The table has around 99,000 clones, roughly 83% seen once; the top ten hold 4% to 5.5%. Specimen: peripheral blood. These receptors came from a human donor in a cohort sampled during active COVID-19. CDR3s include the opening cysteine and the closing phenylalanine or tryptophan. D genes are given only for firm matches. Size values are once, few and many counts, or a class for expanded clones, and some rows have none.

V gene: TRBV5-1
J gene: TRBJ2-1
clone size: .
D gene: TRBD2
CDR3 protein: CASSFWGGSGNEQFF
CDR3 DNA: TGCGCCAGCAGCTTTTGGGGCGGGAGCGGCAATGAGCAGTTCTTC

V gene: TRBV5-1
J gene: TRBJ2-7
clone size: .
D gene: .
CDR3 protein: CASSTGAYEQYF
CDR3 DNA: TGCGCCAGCAGCACCGGAGCCTACGAGCAGTACTTC

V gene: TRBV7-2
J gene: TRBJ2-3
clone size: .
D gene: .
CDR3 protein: CASSPLLDGAGDTQYF
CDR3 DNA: TGTGCCAGCAGCCCCCTCCTCGACGGAGCAGGGGATACGCAGTATTTT

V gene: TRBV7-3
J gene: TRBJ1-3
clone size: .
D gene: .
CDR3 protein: CASRTGPAGNTIYF
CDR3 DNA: TGTGCCAGCAGGACAGGTCCGGCTGGAAACACCATATATTTT

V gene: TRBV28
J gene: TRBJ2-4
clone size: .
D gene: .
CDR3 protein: CASSLFHNRNIQYF
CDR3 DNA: TGTGCCAGCAGTTTATTTCACAACAGAAACATTCAGTACTTC

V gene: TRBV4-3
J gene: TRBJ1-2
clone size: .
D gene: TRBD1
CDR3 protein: CASSQADRGGYGYTF
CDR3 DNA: TGCGCCAGCAGCCAAGCGGACAGGGGGGGTTATGGCTACACCTTC

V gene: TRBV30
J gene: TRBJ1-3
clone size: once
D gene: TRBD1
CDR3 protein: CAWSEDRNSGNTIYF
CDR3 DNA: TGTGCCTGGAGTGAGGACAGGAACTCTGGAAACACCATATATTTT

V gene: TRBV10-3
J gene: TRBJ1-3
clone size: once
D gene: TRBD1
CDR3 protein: CAITPTGTGNTIYF
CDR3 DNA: TGTGCCATCACTCCGACAGGGACTGGAAACACCATATATTTT

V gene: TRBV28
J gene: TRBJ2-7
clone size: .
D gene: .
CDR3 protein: CASSWAGTWRYEQYF
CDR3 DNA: TGTGCCAGCAGTTGGGCGGGGACGTGGCGATACGAGCAGTACTTC

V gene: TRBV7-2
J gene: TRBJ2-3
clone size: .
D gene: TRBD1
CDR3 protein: CASSLLGQGADTQYF
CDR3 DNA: TGTGCCAGCAGCTTACTAGGACAGGGGGCAGATACGCAGTATTTT

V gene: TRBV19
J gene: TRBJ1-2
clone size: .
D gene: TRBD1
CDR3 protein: CATSVGTGPYGYTF
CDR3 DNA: TGTGCCACTTCAGTGGGGACAGGGCCGTATGGCTACACCTTC

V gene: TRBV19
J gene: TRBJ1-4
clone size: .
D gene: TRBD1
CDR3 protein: CASSIDRRDRGEKLFF
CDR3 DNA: TGTGCCAGTAGTATAGATCGGCGAGACAGGGGTGAAAAACTGTTTTTT

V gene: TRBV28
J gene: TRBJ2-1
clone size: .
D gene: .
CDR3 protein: CASSTSRNEQFF
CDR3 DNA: TGTGCCAGCAGCACTAGTCGCAATGAGCAGTTCTTC

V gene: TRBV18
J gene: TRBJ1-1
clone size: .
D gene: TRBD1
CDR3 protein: CASSPGLSGGTEAFF
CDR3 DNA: TGTGCCAGCTCACCAGGCCTTTCAGGGGGCACTGAAGCTTTCTTT

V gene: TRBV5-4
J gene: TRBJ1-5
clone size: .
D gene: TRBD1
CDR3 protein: CASSPGTDPNQPQHF
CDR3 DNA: TGTGCCAGCAGCCCCGGGACAGACCCTAATCAGCCCCAGCATTTT

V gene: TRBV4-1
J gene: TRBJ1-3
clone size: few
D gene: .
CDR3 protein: CASSQDPGSGNTIYF
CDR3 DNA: TGCGCCAGCAGCCAAGATCCCGGGTCTGGAAACACCATATATTTT

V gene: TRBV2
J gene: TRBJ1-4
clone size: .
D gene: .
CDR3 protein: CASSGKAGRVNEKLFF
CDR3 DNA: TGTGCCAGCAGCGGAAAGGCGGGACGGGTTAATGAAAAACTGTTTTTT

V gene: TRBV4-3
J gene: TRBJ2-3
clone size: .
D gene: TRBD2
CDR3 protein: CASSQGVGTSFVDTQYF
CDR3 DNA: TGCGCCAGCAGCCAAGGTGTTGGGACTAGTTTTGTGGATACGCAGTATTTT

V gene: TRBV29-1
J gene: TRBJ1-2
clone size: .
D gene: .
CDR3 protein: CSVEGEYTF
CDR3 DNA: TGCAGCGTTGAAGGAGAGTACACCTTC

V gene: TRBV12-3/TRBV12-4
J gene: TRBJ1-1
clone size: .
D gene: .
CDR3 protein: CASSLQVNTEAFF
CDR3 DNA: TGTGCCAGCAGTCTTCAGGTGAACACTGAAGCTTTCTTT

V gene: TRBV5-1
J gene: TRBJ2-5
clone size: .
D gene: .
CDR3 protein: CASSLGGGQKETQYF
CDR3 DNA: TGCGCCAGCAGCTTGGGAGGAGGCCAAAAAGAGACCCAGTACTTC